This T cell receptor beta chain was sequenced for a study of CD8+CD57+ T cells in acquired aplastic anemia. Whole-study context: Around 3.2 ug was the average amount of DNA from sorted CD4+ and CD8+ cells.

This clonotype has only one observation. Antigen unknown. The CDR3 consists of 13 residues. V shed 5 bases and J 11 bases; nucleotides not matched to a gene: 6. Germline CDR1 DFQATT, CDR2 SNEGSKA (reference sequence). Sequencing involved patients with CD8+CD57+ cell expansion previously shown by flow cytometry. The study profiled TCR beta VDJ and CDR3 using genomic DNA as template. Via MiXCR, TCRdb re-called the reads, giving one row per CDR3 protein. The sample shows some 170,000 distinct CDR3 sequences, roughly 43% of them seen only once. Study-wide findings and caveats: Common to patients and controls were about 31 CD8+ CDR3 sequences.

The TCR comes from a human donor with aplastic anemia. The J gene is TRBJ2-7, the V gene TRBV20-1, with 16 bases identical to TRBD2. The sample consisted of sorted CD4+, CD8+, or CD8+CD57+ T cells (not recorded which) from PBMCs. The CDR3 nucleotides are TGCAGTGCTTCCGGGACTAGCGGGAGGGCTGAGTACTTC. This translates into CSASGTSGRAEYF.